The source of this T cell receptor (beta chain) is a study of identical twins. Whole-study results and caveats: Out-of-frame TCR alpha sharing in monozygotic twins exceeded recombination model predictions. Beta out-of-frame sequences displayed a weaker excess of sharing between twins. The study based its conclusions on cross-sectional statistical analysis and did not follow the same donors.

Of note for this clonotype: Its specificity is not known.

Trimming left V 3 bases short and J 7 bases short, with 10 bases between. Germline assignment: CDR1 DFQATT and CDR2 SNEGSKA (reference sequence). CDR3 size: 12 residues. TCRdb called the 5' RACE reads again in MiXCR, with one record for every CDR3 protein. The sample records some 1,700,000 distinct CDR3 sequences, around a third being singletons. Material: cord blood. This clonotype was obtained from a newborn girl in good health. This chain links TRBV20-1 with TRBJ2-1; a possible D gene is TRBD2 (6 bases). CDR3 nucleotide sequence: TGCAGTGCTAGCCCGGGGGTTAATGAGCAGTTCTTC. Translated, it gives CSASPGVNEQFF.